This TCR beta chain was captured in a study of shared clonotypes between healthy human individuals (dated by TCRdb to 2019 to 2021). Turning to the overall study: The cohort included three men and a couple of women between 18 and 49 years of age. Per donor, three plates each were used for CD4 naive and CD4 memory, two for CD8 naive, and one for CD8 memory. The study deeply sequenced blood TCR repertoires of several healthy adults to estimate repertoire size and the extent of clonotype sharing between individuals. Different laboratories and diverse techniques were used to prepare libraries and sequence TCR repertoires, to increase sequencing depth and limit assay-specific biases. Per donor, leukapheresis produced somewhere between about 0.9 and 9 billion PBMCs. The research as a whole found: Sampling was restricted to blood, and TCR repertoires in tissue are likely to differ from TCR repertoires in blood. Naive subsets generally had larger estimated clonotype richness than memory subsets did. Compared with non-shared clonotypes, clonotypes shared by all four sorted-subset donors had higher generation probabilities. Even with the large sequencing depth, rarefaction of the sorted-subset datasets indicated that sequencing was incomplete. The genetic and exposure-history diversity represented was limited by the small number of donors. Approximately 5% of naive CD4, 3.5% of naive CD8, 2.3% of memory CD4, and 0.4% of memory CD8 clonotypes were shared across several donors. Based on pairwise subsampling, the degree of clonotype sharing among donors was expected to be affected by sequencing depth.

The donors were healthy, HIV-negative adults with no recently reported acute infections or vaccinations. Only Caucasian adults living in Nashville, Tennessee, USA were represented among the donors. CD4+ T cells were enriched by magnetic negative selection; naive cells were then positively selected on CD45RA, and the negative fraction formed the memory subset. Blood was obtained by leukapheresis, after which PBMCs were separated by Ficoll-Histopaque density gradient centrifugation and cryopreserved in liquid nitrogen vapor phase. Purity and quantity of every magnetically sorted T cell population were checked by analytical flow cytometry. Genomic DNA was isolated from every sorted fraction and measured by UV absorbance on a Nanodrop 2000c. A remark on this clone: Its antigen is unknown. Per-nucleotide qualities are absent, and no much larger clonotype sits a single base away.

From a lookup of the germline V gene, CDR1 and CDR2 are MDHEN and SYDVKM. Deletion took 7 bases off V and 4 bases off J, with a span of 16 bases between the germline ends. The CDR3 spans 14 residues, from the cysteine through the phenylalanine. The sequence is cut down to CDR3 DNA, 42 bases in frame from base 1. TCR CDR3 regions were amplified from genomic DNA by multiplex PCR using the deep immunoSEQ assay. For each cell subset, the extracted genomic DNA was distributed evenly across all wells of several immunoSEQ 96-well plates, and each plate served as one replicate. For sorted subsets, approximately 200 ng of genomic DNA, equivalent to around 29,000 T cell genomes, went into each replicate PCR. Purified libraries were quantified with a Qubit 3.0 fluorometer, sized on a Bioanalyzer 2100, and re-quantified with the KAPA Library Quantification kit. A separate single-read 150-cycle Illumina NextSeq 550 flow cell was used to sequence each immunoSEQ 96-well plate. The original methods were these. The immunoSEQ output contained only junctional sequences without quality scores, so filtering could not match that applied to full-length reads. To assign V/J genes and CDR3, sequences were annotated against IMGT germline references using PyIR, a Python wrapper for IgBLAST v1.9. Reads were removed for weak V/J assignments (E-value above 1e-6), missing CDR3, stop codons, out-of-frame junctions, or ambiguous translated residues. V3J clonotypes were defined by identical inferred V gene, J gene, and CDR3 amino acid sequence. Percentage overlap between repertoires was calculated by dividing the number of shared unique clonotypes by the size of the smaller repertoire. RTK rarefaction, the Chao1 estimator, and Recon v2.1 estimates of unobserved clonotypes were used to assess repertoire richness. For all TCRbeta clonotypes obtained by the gDNA method from a few donors, generation probabilities were computed with OLGA. The clones in this table, taken by TCRdb from immuneACCESS, are in-frame only. Not every clone is retained; where verified, under half of the shortfall comes from an unresolved V gene, and the cause of the rest is unknown. V, J and clone size derive from that table, while D and trimming were established from the DNA sequence. The sample table lists around 510,000 clones, approximately 94% of them with a count of one. The top ten clonotypes cover 0.05% to 0.08% of the sample.

The TCR was taken from a young woman in good health. The sequencing sample was made of naive CD4+ T cells sorted from blood. The intended sense of this specimen's cell subset or site label: CD45RA+ positively selected. The V and J segments used are TRBV28 and TRBJ1-2; the D gene lacks a confident call. Here is the DNA: TGTGCCAGCACCCCCCCGGGCAGGCCCTATGGCTACACCTTC. It translates as CASTPPGRPYGYTF.